What follows describes a single T cell receptor beta chain. The antigen it recognizes is unknown. No base-level quality is on record; no much larger clone is a single base apart. None of the patients had been given any treatment before thyroid surgery. Using T-cell receptor beta sequencing, the study looked back at clinical samples from patients collected from about 2011 to 2018. CDR1 and CDR2, looked up from the germline V gene, are MNHEY and SVGEGT. The cysteine opens and the phenylalanine closes a CDR3 of 15 amino acids. Just the 45-base CDR3 DNA is kept, in frame starting at base 1. V lost 4 bases and J lost 3 bases, and the count of bases not matched to a germline gene is 6. The source of the sample is a study of metastatic and nonmetastatic thyroid tumors (TCRdb year 2020). As for the study more broadly: For patients with malignant and with benign thyroid disease, the researchers compared repertoires between peripheral blood samples and tumor or nodule tissue samples. General findings and caveats noted by the study authors: In both blood and tumor samples, malignant tumors were reported to have significantly higher TCR beta diversity than benign nodules.

Receptors were amplified or captured by PCR. The instrument given in TCRdb is Illumina HiSeq 4000. High-throughput sequencing was used to profile the TCR beta-chain CDR3 region of every patient. As for how the authors treated the data: CDR3 differences across clinicopathological groups were used to build a classifier for discriminating distant-metastatic papillary thyroid cancer patients. To measure repertoire diversity the researchers used the Shannon index, while the Morisita-Horn index served to gauge how similar the tumor and blood repertoires were. In-frame beta chains were kept once TCRdb had trimmed the public reads at Q25 with fastp and called clones with MiXCR. What appears here as the V and J calls and clone size reflects TCRdb's work, not the paper's. Counted in this sample were roughly 18,000 clones; roughly 26% of them appeared once. Of the sample, about 13% is held by the ten largest clones.

Sequenced sample: tumor tissue. The chain joins TRBV6-2 or TRBV6-3 to TRBJ2-7; 10 bases in the middle match TRBD1. This clonotype originated in a female donor with papillary thyroid cancer or a benign thyroid nodule (not recorded which). Some clones in this sample may be carry-over from other donors' samples. This receptor carries the CDR3 CASSSHRDRGYEQYF. The DNA reads as follows: TGTGCCAGCAGTTCCCACCGGGACAGGGGCTACGAGCAGTACTTC.